What follows is one TCR beta chain and its context. This sample stems from a study of response to subunit inactivated influenza vaccine. Via MiXCR, TCRdb re-called the RT-PCR reads, giving one row per CDR3 protein. The table has hundreds of thousands of distinct CDR3 sequences, 25% seen once. The germline CDR1 and CDR2 sequences are GTSNPN and SVGIG (reference sequence). V was clipped by 0 bases and J by 0 bases; unmatched bases: 8. The CDR3 is 19 residues long. The chain employs TRBV30 and TRBJ2-6, with TRBD1 matching over 10 bases. This sequence was found in a man aged 45 to 65 who received an inactivated influenza vaccine. This specimen consisted of CD4+ T cells sorted from PBMCs, obtained 5 to 6 days after vaccination. CDR3 region: CAWSVATGGPISGANVLTF. The CDR3 DNA sequence: TGTGCCTGGAGTGTAGCGACAGGGGGCCCCATCTCTGGGGCCAACGTCCTGACTTTC. The whole variable domain, remainder taken from reference TRBV30 and TRBJ2-6, is SQTIHQWPATLVQPVGSPLSLECTVEGTSNPNLYWYRQAAGRGLQLLFYSVGIGQISSEVPQNLSASRPQDRQFILSSKKLLLSDSGFYLCAWSVATGGPISGANVLTFGAGSRLTVL.